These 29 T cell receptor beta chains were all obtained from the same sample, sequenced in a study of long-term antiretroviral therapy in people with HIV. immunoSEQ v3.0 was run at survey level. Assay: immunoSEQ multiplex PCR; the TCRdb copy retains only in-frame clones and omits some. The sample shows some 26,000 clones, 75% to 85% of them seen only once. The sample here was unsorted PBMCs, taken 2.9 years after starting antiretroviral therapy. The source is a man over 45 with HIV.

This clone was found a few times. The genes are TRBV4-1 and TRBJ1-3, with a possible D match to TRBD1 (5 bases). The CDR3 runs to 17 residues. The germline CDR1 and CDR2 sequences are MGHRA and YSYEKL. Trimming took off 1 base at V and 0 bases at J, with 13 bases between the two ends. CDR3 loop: CASSQVLGASSGNTIYF. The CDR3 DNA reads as TGCGCCAGCAGCCAAGTGCTTGGGGCGAGCTCTGGAAACACCATATATTTT.

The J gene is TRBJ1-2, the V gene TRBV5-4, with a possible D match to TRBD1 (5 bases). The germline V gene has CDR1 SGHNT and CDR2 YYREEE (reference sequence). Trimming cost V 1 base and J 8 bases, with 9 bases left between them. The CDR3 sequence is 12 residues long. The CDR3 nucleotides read TGTGCCAGCAGCTTGTTGGGGGGAGGCTACACCTTC. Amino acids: CASSLLGGGYTF.

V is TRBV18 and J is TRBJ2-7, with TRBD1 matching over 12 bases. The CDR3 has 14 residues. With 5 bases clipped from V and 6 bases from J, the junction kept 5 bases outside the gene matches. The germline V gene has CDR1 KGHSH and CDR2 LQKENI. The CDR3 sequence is CASSTGTGGFEQYF. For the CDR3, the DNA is TGTGCCAGCTCAACCGGGACAGGGGGCTTCGAGCAGTACTTC.

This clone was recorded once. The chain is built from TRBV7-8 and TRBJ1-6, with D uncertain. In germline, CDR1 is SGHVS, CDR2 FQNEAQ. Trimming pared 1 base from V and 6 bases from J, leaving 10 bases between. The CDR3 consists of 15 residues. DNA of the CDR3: TGTGCCAGCAGCTTAGAGAGGACGGCTAATTCACCCCTCCACTTT. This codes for CASSLERTANSPLHF.

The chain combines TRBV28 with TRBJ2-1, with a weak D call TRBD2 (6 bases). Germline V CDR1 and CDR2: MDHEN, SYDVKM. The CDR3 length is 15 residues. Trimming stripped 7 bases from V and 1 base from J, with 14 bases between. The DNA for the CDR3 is TGTGCCAGCATCCCTCGAGGGACTTCCTACAATGAGCAGTTCTTC. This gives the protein CASIPRGTSYNEQFF.

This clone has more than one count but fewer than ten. CDR3 in DNA: TGTGCCACCAGCAGGCCTGGACAGCTCGCAGCCGGGGAGCTGTTTTTT. Protein product: CATSRPGQLAAGELFF. The rearrangement uses TRBV15 and TRBJ2-2, with D possibly matching TRBD1 (6 bases). This CDR3 has 16 amino acids. V lost 3 bases and J lost 6, with 17 bases in between. CDR1 and CDR2 (germline): LNHNV, YYDKDF (reference sequence).

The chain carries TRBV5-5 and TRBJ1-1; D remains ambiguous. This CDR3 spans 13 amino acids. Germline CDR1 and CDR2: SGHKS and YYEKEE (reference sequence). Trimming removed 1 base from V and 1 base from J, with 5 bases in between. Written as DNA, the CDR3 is TGTGCCAGCAGCTTGCCGGAGAACACTGAAGCTTTCTTT. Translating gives CASSLPENTEAFF.

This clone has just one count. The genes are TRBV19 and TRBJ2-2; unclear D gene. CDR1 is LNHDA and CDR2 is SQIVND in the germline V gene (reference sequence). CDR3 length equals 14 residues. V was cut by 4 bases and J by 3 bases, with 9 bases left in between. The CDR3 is CASSRGPDTGELFF. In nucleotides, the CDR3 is TGTGCCAGTAGTAGAGGACCCGACACCGGGGAGCTGTTTTTT.

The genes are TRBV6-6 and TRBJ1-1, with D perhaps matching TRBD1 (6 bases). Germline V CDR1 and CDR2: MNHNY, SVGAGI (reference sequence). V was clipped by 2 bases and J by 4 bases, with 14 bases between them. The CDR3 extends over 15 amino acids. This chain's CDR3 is CASSYDGGGGTEAFF. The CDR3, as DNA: TGTGCCAGCAGTTACGACGGGGGAGGGGGCACTGAAGCTTTCTTT.

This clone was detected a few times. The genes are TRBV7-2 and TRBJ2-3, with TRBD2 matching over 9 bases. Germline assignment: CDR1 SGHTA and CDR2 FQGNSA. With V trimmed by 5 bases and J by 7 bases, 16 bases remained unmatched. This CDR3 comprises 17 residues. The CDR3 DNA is TGTGCCAGCAGCCTACGCGTATCGCGGGGGGGCCTTAATACGCAGTATTTT. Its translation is CASSLRVSRGGLNTQYF.

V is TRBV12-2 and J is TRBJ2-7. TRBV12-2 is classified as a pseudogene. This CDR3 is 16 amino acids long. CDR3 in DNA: TGTGCAAGTCGCTTAGTCCCGGCTCTTCTCTCCTACGAGCAGTACTTC. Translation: CASRLVPALLSYEQYF.

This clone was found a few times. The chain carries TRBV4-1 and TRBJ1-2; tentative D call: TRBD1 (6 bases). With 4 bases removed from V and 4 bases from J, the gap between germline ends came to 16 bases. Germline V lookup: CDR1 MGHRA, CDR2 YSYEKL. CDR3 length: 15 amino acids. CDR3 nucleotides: TGCGCCAGCAGCCTTTCGACAGGACTACCCTATGGCTACACCTTC. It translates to CASSLSTGLPYGYTF.

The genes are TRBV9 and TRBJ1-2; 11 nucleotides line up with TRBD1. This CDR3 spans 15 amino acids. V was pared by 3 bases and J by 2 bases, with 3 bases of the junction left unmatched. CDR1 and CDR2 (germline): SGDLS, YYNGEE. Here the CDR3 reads CASSAGQGVNYGYTF. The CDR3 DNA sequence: TGTGCCAGCAGCGCGGGACAGGGGGTAAACTATGGCTACACCTTC. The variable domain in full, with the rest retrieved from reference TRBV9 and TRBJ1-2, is DSGVTQTPKHLITATGQRVTLRCSPRSGDLSVYWYQQSLDQGLQFLIQYYNGEERAKGNILERFSAQQFPDLHSELNLSSLELGDSALYFCASSAGQGVNYGYTFGSGTRLTVV.

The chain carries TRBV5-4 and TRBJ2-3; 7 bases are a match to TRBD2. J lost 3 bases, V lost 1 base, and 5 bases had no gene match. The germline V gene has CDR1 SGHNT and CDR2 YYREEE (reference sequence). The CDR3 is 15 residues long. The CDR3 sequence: CASSLSNSGTDTQYF. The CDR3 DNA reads TGTGCCAGCAGCTTGTCTAATAGCGGGACAGATACGCAGTATTTT.

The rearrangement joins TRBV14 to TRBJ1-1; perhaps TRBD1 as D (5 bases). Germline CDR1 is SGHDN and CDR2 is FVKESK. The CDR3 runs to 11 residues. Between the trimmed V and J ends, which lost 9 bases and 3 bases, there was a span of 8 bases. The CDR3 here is CARGGYTEAFF. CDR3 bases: TGTGCCAGGGGGGGGTACACTGAAGCTTTCTTT. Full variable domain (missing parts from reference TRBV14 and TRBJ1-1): EAGVTQFPSHSVIEKGQTVTLRCDPISGHDNLYWYRRVMGKEIKFLLHFVKESKQDESGMPNNRFLAERTGGTYSTLKVQPAELEDSGVYFCARGGYTEAFFGQGTRLTVV.

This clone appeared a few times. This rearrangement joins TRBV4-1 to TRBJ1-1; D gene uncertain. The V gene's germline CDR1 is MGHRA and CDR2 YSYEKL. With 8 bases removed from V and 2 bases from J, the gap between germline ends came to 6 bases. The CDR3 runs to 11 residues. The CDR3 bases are TGCGCCAGCGCCCTCAACACTGAAGCTTTCTTT. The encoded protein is CASALNTEAFF.

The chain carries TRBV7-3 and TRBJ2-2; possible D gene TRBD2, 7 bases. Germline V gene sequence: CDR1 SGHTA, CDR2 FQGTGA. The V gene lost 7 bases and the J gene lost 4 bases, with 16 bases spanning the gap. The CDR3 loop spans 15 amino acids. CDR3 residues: CASTPGGAGTGELFF. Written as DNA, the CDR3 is TGTGCCAGCACCCCTGGGGGGGCCGGCACCGGGGAGCTGTTTTTT.

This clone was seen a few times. CDR3 region: CASSLEDRHEQFF. CDR3 nucleotide sequence: TGTGCCAGCAGCTTAGAGGACAGGCATGAGCAGTTCTTC. V gene TRBV11-1 combines with J gene TRBJ2-1, with 7 nucleotides matching TRBD1. Germline V CDR1 and CDR2: SGHAT, FQDESV (reference sequence). V lost 1 base, J lost 8 bases, and 2 bases stayed unmatched. The CDR3 loop spans 13 amino acids.

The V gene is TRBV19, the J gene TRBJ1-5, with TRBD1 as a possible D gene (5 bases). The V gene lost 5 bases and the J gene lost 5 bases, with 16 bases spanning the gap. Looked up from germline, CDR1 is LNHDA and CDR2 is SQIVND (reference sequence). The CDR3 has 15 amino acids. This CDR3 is CASSREGDGYQPQHF. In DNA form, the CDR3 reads TGTGCCAGTAGTCGAGAAGGGGACGGGTATCAGCCCCAGCATTTT.

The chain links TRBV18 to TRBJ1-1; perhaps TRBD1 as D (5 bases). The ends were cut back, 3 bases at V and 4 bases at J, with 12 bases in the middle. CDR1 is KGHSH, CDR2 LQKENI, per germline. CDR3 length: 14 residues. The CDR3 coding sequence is TGTGCCAGCTCACCTTTCAGGGATGGCACTGAAGCTTTCTTT. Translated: CASSPFRDGTEAFF. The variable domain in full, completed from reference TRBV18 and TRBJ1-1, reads NAGVMQNPRHLVRRRGQEARLRCSPMKGHSHVYWYRQLPEEGLKFMVYLQKENIIDESGMPKERFSAEFPKEGPSILRIQQVVRGDSAAYFCASSPFRDGTEAFFGQGTRLTVV.

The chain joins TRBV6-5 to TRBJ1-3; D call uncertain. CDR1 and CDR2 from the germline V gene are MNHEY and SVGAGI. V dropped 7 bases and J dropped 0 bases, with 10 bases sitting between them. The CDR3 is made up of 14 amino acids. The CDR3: CASKLDNSGNTIYF. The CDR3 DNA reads TGTGCCAGCAAACTGGATAACTCTGGAAACACCATATATTTT.

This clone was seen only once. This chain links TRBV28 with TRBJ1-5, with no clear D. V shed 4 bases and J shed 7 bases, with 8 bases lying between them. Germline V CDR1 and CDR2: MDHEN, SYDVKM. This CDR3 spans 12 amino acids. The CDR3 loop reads CASSSLGQPQHF. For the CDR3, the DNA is TGTGCCAGCAGTTCCCTGGGGCAGCCCCAGCATTTT.

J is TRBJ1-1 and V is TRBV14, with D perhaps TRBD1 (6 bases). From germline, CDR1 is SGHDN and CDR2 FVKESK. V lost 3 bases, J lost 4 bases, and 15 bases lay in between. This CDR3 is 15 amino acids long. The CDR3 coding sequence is TGTGCCAGCAGCCATAGGGGGGGCGCGAGCACTGAAGCTTTCTTT. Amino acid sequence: CASSHRGGASTEAFF.

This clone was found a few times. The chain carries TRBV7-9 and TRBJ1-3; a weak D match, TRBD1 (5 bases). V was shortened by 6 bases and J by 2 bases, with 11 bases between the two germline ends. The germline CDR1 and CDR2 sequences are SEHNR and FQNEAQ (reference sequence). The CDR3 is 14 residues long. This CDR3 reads CASSTGTAGNTIYF. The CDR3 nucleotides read TGTGCCAGCAGTACCGGGACGGCTGGAAACACCATATATTTT.

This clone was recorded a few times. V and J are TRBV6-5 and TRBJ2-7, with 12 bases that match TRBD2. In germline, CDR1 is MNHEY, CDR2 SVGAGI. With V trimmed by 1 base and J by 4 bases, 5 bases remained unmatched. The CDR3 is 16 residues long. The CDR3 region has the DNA TGTGCCAGCAGTTACTTTACTAGCGGGGGGTGGTACGAGCAGTACTTC. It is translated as CASSYFTSGGWYEQYF.

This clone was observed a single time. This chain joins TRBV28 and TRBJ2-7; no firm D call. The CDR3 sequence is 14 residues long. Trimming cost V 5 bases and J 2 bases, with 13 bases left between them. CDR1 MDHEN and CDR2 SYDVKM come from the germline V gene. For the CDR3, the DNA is TGTGCCAGCAGTCCCGGAGATTACGCCTACGAGCAGTACTTC. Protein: CASSPGDYAYEQYF.

The CDR3 region is CASSLTGGISSYEQYF. For the CDR3, the DNA is TGTGCCAGCAGCTTGACGGGGGGTATAAGCTCCTACGAGCAGTACTTC. The rearrangement joins TRBV7-2 to TRBJ2-7; 7 bases map to TRBD2. The CDR3 consists of 16 residues. V trimming: 3 bases; J trimming: 0 bases; junction bases outside the gene matches: 8. Germline CDR1 reads SGHTA; CDR2 reads FQGNSA.

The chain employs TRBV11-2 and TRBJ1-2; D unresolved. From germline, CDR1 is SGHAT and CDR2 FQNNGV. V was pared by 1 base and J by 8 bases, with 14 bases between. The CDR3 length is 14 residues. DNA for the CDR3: TGTGCCAGCAGCTTAGTAGTGGGAACCCCCGGCTACACCTTC. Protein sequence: CASSLVVGTPGYTF.

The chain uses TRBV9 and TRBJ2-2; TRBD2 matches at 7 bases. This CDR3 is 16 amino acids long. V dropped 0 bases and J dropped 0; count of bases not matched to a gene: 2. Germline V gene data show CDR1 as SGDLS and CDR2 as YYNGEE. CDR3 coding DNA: TGTGCCAGCAGCGTAGTGGGGGGGACGAACACCGGGGAGCTGTTTTTT. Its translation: CASSVVGGTNTGELFF. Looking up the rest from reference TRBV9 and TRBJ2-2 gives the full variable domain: DSGVTQTPKHLITATGQRVTLRCSPRSGDLSVYWYQQSLDQGLQFLIQYYNGEERAKGNILERFSAQQFPDLHSELNLSSLELGDSALYFCASSVVGGTNTGELFFGEGSRLTVL.